The 20 T cell receptor beta chains listed next were all sequenced from one sample in a study of T cell changes during pregnancy in multiple sclerosis. Clones were read by immunoSEQ multiplex PCR, and TCRdb kept only the in-frame ones, dropping some. The profile shows some 68,000 clones, about 91% of them singletons. Sample: peripheral blood, taken in the second trimester of pregnancy. These receptors came from a female donor in good health, enrolled as a control in a pregnancy study.

This chain connects TRBV18 to TRBJ2-3; D is uncertain. The CDR3 is 15 amino acids. Trimming cost V 3 bases and J 6 bases, with 16 bases left between them. Germline V gene lookup returns CDR1 KGHSH and CDR2 LQKENI. CDR3 DNA sequence: TGTGCCAGCTCACCGACACACCAAAACCTTGATACGCAGTATTTT. This sequence encodes CASSPTHQNLDTQYF.

The chain recombines TRBV6-6 with TRBJ1-2, with D possibly TRBD1 on 6 matching bases. Germline CDR1 reads MNHNY; CDR2 reads SVGAGI (reference sequence). Trimming removed 8 bases at V and 6 bases at J, with 13 bases between. The CDR3 extends over 12 amino acids. This CDR3 reads CASLGTSHGYTF. DNA of the CDR3: TGTGCCAGCTTGGGGACATCACATGGCTACACCTTC.

The rearrangement joins TRBV4-1 to TRBJ2-5, with TRBD2 as a possible D gene (6 bases). The CDR3 is made up of 16 amino acids. Germline-derived CDR1 and CDR2 are MGHRA and YSYEKL. V lost 0 bases to trimming and J lost 4 bases, with 15 bases between them. This CDR3 reads CASSQDSPYGGETQYF. The CDR3 DNA reads as TGCGCCAGCAGCCAAGATAGCCCCTACGGGGGAGAGACCCAGTACTTC.

The chain couples TRBV19 to TRBJ1-6, with D uncertain. The V gene lost 1 base and the J gene lost 6 bases, with 13 bases spanning the gap. The CDR3 is 16 amino acids. The germline gives CDR1 LNHDA, CDR2 SQIVND (reference sequence). DNA for the CDR3: TGTGCCAGTAGTATAGGTCTACGGCGGGGTAATTCACCCCTCCACTTT. Its translation: CASSIGLRRGNSPLHF.

This rearrangement joins TRBV7-2 to TRBJ1-2; TRBD1 matches 12 bases. The CDR3 has 17 amino acids. The trim removed 6 bases at V and 1 base at J, leaving 9 bases unmatched. Germline CDR1 SGHTA, CDR2 FQGNSA. This chain's CDR3 is CASRAGQGAIGNYGYTF. CDR3 DNA: TGTGCCAGCAGAGCGGGACAGGGGGCGATTGGTAACTATGGCTACACCTTC.

The chain uses TRBV5-8 and TRBJ2-1; perhaps TRBD2 as D (5 bases). CDR3 size: 17 residues. CDR1 is SGHTS, CDR2 YDEGEE, per germline. Between the trimmed V and J ends, which lost 2 bases and 1 base, there was a span of 16 bases. The CDR3 nucleotides read TGTGCCAGCAGCTTTCGAGGATCGGGGAAATCCTACAATGAGCAGTTCTTC. Encoded protein: CASSFRGSGKSYNEQFF.

The gene calls are TRBV4-3 and TRBJ2-3; 8 positions match TRBD2. The CDR3 extends over 16 amino acids. Germline loops: CDR1 LGHNA, CDR2 YSLEER. V shed 0 bases, J shed 3 bases, and the junction held 5 bases outside the gene matches. This CDR3 reads CASSQDLAGGTDTQYF. DNA for the CDR3: TGCGCCAGCAGCCAAGACCTTGCGGGAGGAACAGATACGCAGTATTTT.

The chain carries TRBV4-1 and TRBJ2-5; tentatively, D is TRBD1 (6 bases). The CDR3 covers 18 residues. V was cut by 1 base and J by 1 base, with 19 bases left in between. Looked up from germline, CDR1 is MGHRA and CDR2 is YSYEKL. The CDR3 protein is CASSQVGLRTASQETQYF. CDR3 nucleotide sequence: TGCGCCAGCAGCCAAGTAGGGCTCCGGACAGCCTCCCAAGAGACCCAGTACTTC.

The rearrangement uses TRBV6-1 and TRBJ1-1; perhaps TRBD1 as D (6 bases). Trimming stripped 2 bases from V and 1 base from J, with 11 bases between. CDR3 length equals 15 residues. CDR1 is MNHNS and CDR2 is SASEGT in the germline V gene. CDR3 bases: TGTGCCAGCAGTGAAATCGGGACACCGAACACTGAAGCTTTCTTT. It encodes CASSEIGTPNTEAFF.

The genes are TRBV6-1 and TRBJ1-3; D is unresolved. This CDR3 is built from 15 residues. V lost 5 bases and J 4 bases, leaving 15 bases between the germline ends. CDR1 is MNHNS, CDR2 SASEGT, per germline. The CDR3 DNA sequence: TGTGCCAGCAGTCCGGGGAATTATCTAGGAAACACCATATATTTT. This sequence encodes CASSPGNYLGNTIYF.

The CDR3 DNA reads TGTGCCAGCAGCGCCAGTAATGAGCAGTTCTTC. This codes for CASSASNEQFF. The V call is TRBV9, the J call TRBJ2-1; no clear D gene. The CDR3 sequence is 11 residues long. From germline, CDR1 is SGDLS and CDR2 YYNGEE. V was cut by 3 bases and J by 7 bases, with 5 bases left in between.

J is TRBJ1-1 and V is TRBV7-3; D ambiguous. Germline values: CDR1 SGHTA, CDR2 FQGTGA. The germline V and J ends were trimmed by 5 bases and 1 base, with 11 bases remaining between them. The CDR3 consists of 14 residues. The CDR3 sequence is CASSLTPGNTEAFF. In DNA, the CDR3 is TGTGCCAGCAGCCTCACCCCAGGGAACACTGAAGCTTTCTTT.

The rearrangement uses TRBV28 and TRBJ1-1; D is uncertain. CDR1 and CDR2 (germline): MDHEN, SYDVKM. V was pared by 6 bases and J by 7 bases, with 9 bases between. The CDR3 is 11 amino acids. CDR3 bases: TGTGCCAGCAGACGCGGTAGTGAAGCTTTCTTT. This encodes CASRRGSEAFF.

The rearrangement links TRBV5-4 to TRBJ1-4, with TRBD1 matching over 10 bases. The CDR3 has 17 amino acids. Germline values: CDR1 SGHNT, CDR2 YYREEE (reference sequence). The J segment lost 3 bases and the V segment lost 4 bases, leaving 9 bases of the junction unmatched. CDR3 sequence reads: CASSDRDRGTANEKLFF. In DNA, the CDR3 is TGTGCCAGCAGCGACCGGGACAGGGGTACGGCTAATGAAAAACTGTTTTTT.

CDR3 sequence (DNA): TGTGCCAGTAGTTCCCAGAAAAAGACAGGTTCTAACTATGGCTACACCTTC. It is translated as CASSSQKKTGSNYGYTF. The gene calls are TRBV19 and TRBJ1-2; weak D call: TRBD1 (6 bases). Germline V CDR1 and CDR2: LNHDA, SQIVND (reference sequence). V was cut by 5 bases and J by 0 bases, with 19 bases left in between. This CDR3 is built from 17 residues.

This clone appeared a single time. The chain uses TRBV23-1 and TRBJ2-7; no clear D. TRBV23-1 is designated an ORF whose function remains uncertain. The CDR3 covers 11 residues. V gave up 4 bases and J gave up 3 bases, with 4 bases separating them. The CDR3 protein is CASSRHYEQYF. The CDR3 coding sequence is TGCGCCAGCAGTCGACACTACGAGCAGTACTTC.

This chain links TRBV15 with TRBJ1-2; D remains ambiguous. The CDR3 extends over 15 amino acids. Germline V gene data show CDR1 as LNHNV and CDR2 as YYDKDF (reference sequence). V gave up 0 bases and J gave up 4 bases, with 12 bases separating them. CDR3 amino acids: CATSRDPDSTYGYTF. Here the CDR3 DNA reads TGTGCCACCAGCAGAGATCCAGACTCTACCTATGGCTACACCTTC.

This chain connects TRBV7-9 to TRBJ2-4, with 16 bases that match TRBD2. This CDR3 has 17 residues. Germline V CDR1 and CDR2: SEHNR, FQNEAQ (reference sequence). V was pared by 4 bases and J by 6 bases, with 6 bases of the junction left unmatched. The CDR3 region has the DNA TGTGCCAGCAGCTCCGGGACTAGCGGGAGGGCCGGAAACATTCAGTACTTC. Its translation is CASSSGTSGRAGNIQYF.

This chain joins TRBV9 and TRBJ2-6; possible D gene TRBD1, 5 bases. Germline V gene data show CDR1 as SGDLS and CDR2 as YYNGEE. V was trimmed by 3 bases and J by 0 bases, leaving 13 bases between them. This CDR3 contains 17 residues. CDR3 DNA: TGTGCCAGCAGCGACCGACAGTCCGGCTCTGGGGCCAACGTCCTGACTTTC. Its protein product is CASSDRQSGSGANVLTF.

This clone is a singleton in its sample. The CDR3 coding sequence is TGTGCCACCAGCAAATCGGCGGGGAGCTCCTACGAGCAGTACTTC. This translates into CATSKSAGSSYEQYF. The chain links TRBV15 to TRBJ2-5; D may be TRBD2 (6 bases). The J call may be incorrect, as the DNA end agrees better with TRBJ2-7. From germline, CDR1 is LNHNV and CDR2 YYDKDF (reference sequence). CDR3 size: 15 residues.